The present TCR beta chain was sequenced within a study of CD8 T cells in ankylosing spondylitis. Points from the study as a whole: Past studies reported some motif variants in reactive arthritis synovial fluid and blood. Seemingly characteristic of ankylosing spondylitis blood was a TCR beta motif consisting of under 10 highly homologous variants.

TCRdb ran MiXCR on the 5' RACE reads and lists one entry per CDR3 protein. The sample carries about 180,000 distinct CDR3 sequences, 9.8% recorded once. This clonotype was detected many times. The antigen is undetermined. Germline CDR1 and CDR2: SQVTM and ANQGSEA. V was trimmed by 3 bases and J by 4 bases, leaving 15 bases between them. This CDR3 is built from 14 residues. Sequences were obtained from blood, either unsorted or a sorted T cell fraction (not recorded which). The chain carries TRBV29-1 and TRBJ1-2; D is uncertain. The source of this sequence is a female donor with ankylosing spondylitis or in good health (not recorded which). The CDR3 DNA sequence: TGCAGCGTTGAGCCTGACCAGGTAGCCTATGGCTACACCTTC. It encodes CSVEPDQVAYGYTF.